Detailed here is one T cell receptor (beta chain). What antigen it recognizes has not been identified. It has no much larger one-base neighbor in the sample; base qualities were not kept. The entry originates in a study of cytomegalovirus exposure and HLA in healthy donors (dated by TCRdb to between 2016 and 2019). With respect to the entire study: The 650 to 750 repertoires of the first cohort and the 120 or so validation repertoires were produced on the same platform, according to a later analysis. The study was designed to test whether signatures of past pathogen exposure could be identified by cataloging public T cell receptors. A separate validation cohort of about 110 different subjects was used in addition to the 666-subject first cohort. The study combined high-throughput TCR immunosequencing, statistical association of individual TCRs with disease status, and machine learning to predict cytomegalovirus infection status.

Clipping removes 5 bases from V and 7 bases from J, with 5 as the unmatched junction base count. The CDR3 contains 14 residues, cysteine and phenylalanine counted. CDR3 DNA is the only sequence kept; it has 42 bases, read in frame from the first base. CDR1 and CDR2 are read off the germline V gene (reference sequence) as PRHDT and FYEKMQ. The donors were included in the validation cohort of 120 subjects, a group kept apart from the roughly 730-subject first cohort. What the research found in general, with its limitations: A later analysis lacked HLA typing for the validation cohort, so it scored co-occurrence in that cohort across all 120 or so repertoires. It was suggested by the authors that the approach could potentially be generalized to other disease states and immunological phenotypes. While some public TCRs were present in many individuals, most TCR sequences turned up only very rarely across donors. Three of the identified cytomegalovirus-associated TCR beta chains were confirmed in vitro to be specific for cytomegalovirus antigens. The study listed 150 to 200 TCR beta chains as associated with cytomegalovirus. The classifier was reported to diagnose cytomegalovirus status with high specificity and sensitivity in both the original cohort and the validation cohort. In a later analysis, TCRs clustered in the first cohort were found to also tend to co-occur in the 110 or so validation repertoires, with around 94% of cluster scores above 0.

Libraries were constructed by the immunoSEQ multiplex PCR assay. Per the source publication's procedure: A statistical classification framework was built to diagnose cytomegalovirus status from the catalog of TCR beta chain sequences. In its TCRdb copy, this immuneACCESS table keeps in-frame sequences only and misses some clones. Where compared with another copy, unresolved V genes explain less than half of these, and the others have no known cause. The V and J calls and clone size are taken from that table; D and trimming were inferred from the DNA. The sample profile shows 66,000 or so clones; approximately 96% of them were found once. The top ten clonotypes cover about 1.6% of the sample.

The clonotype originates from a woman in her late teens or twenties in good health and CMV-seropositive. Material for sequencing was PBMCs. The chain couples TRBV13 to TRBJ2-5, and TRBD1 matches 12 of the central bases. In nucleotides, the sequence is TGTGCCAGCAGCGGGGGACAGGGGGCAGGGACCCAGTACTTC. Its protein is CASSGGQGAGTQYF.